One and the same sample provided the 29 T cell receptor beta chains below, sequenced in a study of shared clonotypes between healthy human individuals. Assay used: immunoSEQ multiplex PCR; TCRdb lists only in-frame clones, some missing. In the table there are approximately 1,500,000 clones, around 97% of which are singletons. The specimen was naive CD4+ T cells sorted from blood. Subset meaning: CD45RA+ positively selected. The receptors were gathered from a man in his thirties or forties in good health.

The rearrangement joins TRBV5-1 to TRBJ2-3; no firm D call. The CDR3 has 15 amino acids. CDR1 and CDR2 (germline): SGHRS, YFSETQ. Trimming took off 2 bases at V and 0 bases at J, with 10 bases between the two ends. The CDR3 region is CASSLAKTSTDTQYF. CDR3 nucleotide sequence: TGCGCCAGCAGCTTAGCAAAAACTAGCACAGATACGCAGTATTTT.

This sequence joins TRBV5-1 and TRBJ1-1, with unresolved D. CDR1 is SGHRS and CDR2 is YFSETQ in the germline V gene. The CDR3 covers 15 residues. Trimming removed 4 bases at V and 3 bases at J, with 16 bases between. The chain's CDR3 is CASSPVPIPYTEAFF. DNA of the CDR3: TGCGCCAGCAGCCCCGTCCCCATCCCCTACACTGAAGCTTTCTTT.

V and J are TRBV4-1 and TRBJ2-3, with D perhaps TRBD1 (6 bases). The CDR3 contains 16 residues. The germline V gene has CDR1 MGHRA and CDR2 YSYEKL. V was clipped by 0 bases and J by 7 bases, with 17 bases between them. Here the CDR3 reads CASSQEGTINLNTQYF. DNA for the CDR3: TGCGCCAGCAGCCAAGAGGGGACAATAAATCTGAATACGCAGTATTTT.

This clone was seen only once. The chain links TRBV7-3 to TRBJ2-7; the D call may be TRBD1 or TRBD2 (5 bases each). The CDR3 loop spans 16 amino acids. Trimming left V 5 bases short and J 7 bases short, with 24 bases between. Germline V lookup: CDR1 SGHTA, CDR2 FQGTGA. The chain's CDR3 is CASSPDSGTPFREQYF. CDR3 sequence (DNA): TGTGCCAGCAGCCCAGACTCCGGGACCCCTTTTCGGGAGCAGTACTTC.

V gene TRBV30 combines with J gene TRBJ1-5; 10 bases align to TRBD1. The V gene end was trimmed by 3 bases and the J gene end by 2 bases; junction bases not matched to a gene: 4. Germline CDR1 GTSNPN, CDR2 SVGIG (reference sequence). The CDR3 is 15 residues long. The CDR3 loop reads CAWRTGGGRNQPQHF. Written as DNA, the CDR3 is TGTGCCTGGAGGACAGGGGGCGGACGCAATCAGCCCCAGCATTTT.

The chain is built from TRBV27 and TRBJ2-2, with a tentative D call TRBD1 (5 bases). V lost 5 bases and J 1 base, leaving 14 bases between the germline ends. Germline CDR1 is MNHEY and CDR2 is SMNVEV (reference sequence). The CDR3 is 16 amino acids. The CDR3 DNA is TGTGCCAGCAGTCACCGTCACAGGATGAACACCGGGGAGCTGTTTTTT. This translates into CASSHRHRMNTGELFF.

J is TRBJ2-3 and V is TRBV7-9; no clear D. Germline V gene data show CDR1 as SEHNR and CDR2 as FQNEAQ (reference sequence). The CDR3 contains 15 residues. V was pared by 3 bases and J by 1 base, with 11 bases between. This chain's CDR3 is CASSFLPSGTDTQYF. The CDR3 region has the DNA TGTGCCAGCAGCTTCTTGCCATCGGGCACAGATACGCAGTATTTT.

V usage is TRBV7-3 and J usage is TRBJ1-2; D might be TRBD1 (6 bases). Looked up from germline, CDR1 is SGHTA and CDR2 is FQGTGA. V dropped 8 bases and J dropped 3 bases, with 13 bases sitting between them. The CDR3 length is 13 residues. The CDR3 reads CASSRGSDYGYTF. CDR3 DNA: TGTGCCAGCTCCAGGGGTTCTGACTATGGCTACACCTTC.

The chain employs TRBV5-1 and TRBJ2-5; tentative D call: TRBD2 (6 bases). Per germline, CDR1 SGHRS and CDR2 YFSETQ. This CDR3 is built from 16 residues. The V gene lost 2 bases and the J gene lost 1 base, with 15 bases spanning the gap. The CDR3 here is CASSFVGGEPQETQYF. CDR3 DNA: TGCGCCAGCAGCTTCGTCGGGGGAGAGCCCCAAGAGACCCAGTACTTC.

V gene TRBV7-9 combines with J gene TRBJ2-2, with 9 bases that match TRBD2. Germline assignment: CDR1 SEHNR and CDR2 FQNEAQ (reference sequence). Trimming cost V 5 bases and J 0 bases; bases outside gene matches: 4. The CDR3 sequence is 16 residues long. The CDR3 loop is CASSTRLAANTGELFF. The CDR3 DNA reads TGTGCCAGCAGCACTAGACTAGCGGCGAACACCGGGGAGCTGTTTTTT. Drawing the rest from reference TRBV7-9 and TRBJ2-2, the complete variable domain is DTGVSQNPRHKITKRGQNVTFRCDPISEHNRLYWYRQTLGQGPEFLTYFQNEAQLEKSRLLSDRFSAERPKGSFSTLEIQRTEQGDSAMYLCASSTRLAANTGELFFGEGSRLTVL.

Details on this clone: The same CDR3 can be traced to other DNA sequences in this sample. The rearrangement links TRBV4-1 to TRBJ2-3, with 8 bases aligning to TRBD2. In germline, CDR1 is MGHRA, CDR2 YSYEKL. J was trimmed by 0 bases and V by 2 bases; bases with no gene match: 4. The CDR3 is 16 amino acids. The CDR3 DNA reads as TGCGCCAGCAGCCAATCCCTAGCGGGTAGCACAGATACGCAGTATTTT. Translating it yields CASSQSLAGSTDTQYF.

The chain links TRBV23-1 to TRBJ1-4; D is undetermined. TRBV23-1 is placed among ORFs of uncertain function. This CDR3 has 14 amino acids. Trimming took 7 bases from V and 6 from J, leaving 15 bases between them. The CDR3 spells CASTVKAADEKLFF. The DNA of the CDR3 is TGCGCCAGCACCGTCAAGGCTGCCGATGAAAAACTGTTTTTT.

V and J are TRBV18 and TRBJ2-2; a weak D match, TRBD1 (6 bases). The V and J ends lost 4 bases and 1 base respectively, with 13 bases between them. The CDR3 consists of 16 residues. Germline V gene lookup returns CDR1 KGHSH and CDR2 LQKENI. The CDR3 bases are TGTGCCAGCTCACTAGGGATGACAGGGAACACCGGGGAGCTGTTTTTT. Its protein product is CASSLGMTGNTGELFF.

V gene TRBV29-1 combines with J gene TRBJ1-3, with D possibly being TRBD1 (5 bases). Trimming left V 4 bases short and J 4 bases short, with 8 bases between. In germline, CDR1 is SQVTM, CDR2 ANQGSEA. The CDR3 extends over 12 amino acids. The CDR3 DNA reads as TGCAGCGTTGGGGGGGGAGGAAACACCATATATTTT. This gives the protein CSVGGGGNTIYF.

This clone was seen only once. This chain links TRBV28 with TRBJ2-2; D not certain. Trimming shortened V by 7 bases and J by 4 bases, and 7 bases separated the two germline ends. The germline V gene encodes CDR1 MDHEN and CDR2 SYDVKM. This CDR3 region has 12 residues. CDR3 DNA: TGTGCCAGCAAGGTGGCCACCGGGGAGCTGTTTTTT. Its protein is CASKVATGELFF.

V is TRBV14 and J is TRBJ2-2; D perhaps matches TRBD2 (5 bases). Trimming removed 0 bases from V and 6 bases from J, with 8 bases in between. Germline V gives CDR1 SGHDN, CDR2 FVKESK. This CDR3 region has 14 residues. CDR3 sequence: CASSQDGLPGELFF. In nucleotides, the CDR3 is TGTGCCAGCAGCCAAGACGGACTGCCCGGGGAGCTGTTTTTT.

This chain uses TRBV28 with TRBJ1-5; D is unresolved. Germline CDR1 MDHEN, CDR2 SYDVKM. Trimming removed 0 bases from V and 8 bases from J, with 8 bases in between. This CDR3 has 13 amino acids. This CDR3 reads CASSLWAGKPQHF. The DNA of the CDR3 is TGTGCCAGCAGTTTATGGGCAGGCAAGCCCCAGCATTTT.

As concerns this clone: This same CDR3 is encoded by further DNA sequences in the sample. The CDR3 sequence is CASSLGRSTDTQYF. The CDR3 DNA is TGTGCCAGCAGCTTAGGGCGGAGCACAGATACGCAGTATTTT. J is TRBJ2-3 and V is TRBV7-9; no definite D call. The CDR3 totals 14 residues. Per germline, CDR1 SEHNR and CDR2 FQNEAQ (reference sequence). Trimming stripped 1 base from V and 0 bases from J, with 5 bases between.

This clone was seen a few times. The gene calls are TRBV11-2 and TRBJ1-4; 8 nucleotides line up with TRBD1. V was pared by 3 bases and J by 7 bases, with 4 bases of the junction left unmatched. The CDR3 totals 14 residues. Germline loops: CDR1 SGHAT, CDR2 FQNNGV. The CDR3 DNA reads as TGTGCCAGCAGCTTGACAGGGGTGGGTGAAAAACTGTTTTTT. Translated, it gives CASSLTGVGEKLFF.

The chain couples TRBV15 to TRBJ2-1; 8 bases map to TRBD2. CDR1 is LNHNV and CDR2 is YYDKDF in the germline V gene (reference sequence). CDR3 length equals 17 residues. V shed 3 bases, J shed 4 bases, and the junction held 11 bases outside the gene matches. The CDR3 region is CATSRGRISGTYNEQFF. CDR3 DNA: TGTGCCACCAGCAGGGGGAGGATTAGCGGGACTTACAATGAGCAGTTCTTC.

The J gene is TRBJ1-1, the V gene TRBV27, with D maybe TRBD1 (6 bases). Germline assignment: CDR1 MNHEY and CDR2 SMNVEV (reference sequence). The CDR3 spans 14 residues. V lost 2 bases to trimming and J lost 5 bases, with 12 bases between them. The CDR3 region has the DNA TGTGCCAGCAGTTTAATATTGAGGGGGACTGAAGCTTTCTTT. Encoded protein: CASSLILRGTEAFF.

The gene calls are TRBV11-3 and TRBJ2-1; 10 bases are a match to TRBD1. Germline V gene data show CDR1 as SGHNT and CDR2 as YENEEA. The CDR3 totals 16 residues. With V trimmed by 4 bases and J by 6 bases, 9 bases remained unmatched. The CDR3 loop reads CASSSQVGTGANEQFF. The CDR3, as DNA: TGTGCCAGCAGCTCACAGGTCGGGACAGGGGCCAATGAGCAGTTCTTC.

The chain combines TRBV5-4 with TRBJ2-1; 9 nucleotides align to TRBD2. V lost 0 bases, J lost 9 bases, and 7 bases stayed unmatched. CDR3 length equals 15 residues. Germline V lookup: CDR1 SGHNT, CDR2 YYREEE (reference sequence). CDR3 sequence reads: CASSLVAGASSEQFF. In DNA, the CDR3 is TGTGCCAGCAGCTTGGTAGCGGGAGCTTCCAGTGAGCAGTTCTTC.

The gene calls are TRBV5-1 and TRBJ2-7; TRBD1 aligns across 7 bases. The length of the CDR3 is 15 residues. Germline V gene data show CDR1 as SGHRS and CDR2 as YFSETQ. Trimming removed 4 bases from V and 6 bases from J; junction bases left unmatched: 13. Here the CDR3 reads CASSLQTGTVGEQYF. The CDR3 bases are TGCGCCAGCAGCCTGCAGACAGGGACGGTTGGCGAGCAGTACTTC.

The chain joins TRBV25-1 to TRBJ1-5, with D perhaps matching TRBD1 (5 bases). Germline V gives CDR1 MGHDK, CDR2 SYGVNS. The CDR3 is 16 amino acids. The CDR3 sequence: CTRRTQGIVGNQPQHF. CDR3 in DNA: TGTACACGAAGAACTCAGGGTATTGTTGGCAATCAGCCCCAGCATTTT.

The genes are TRBV6-5 and TRBJ2-7; 15 positions agree with TRBD2. The CDR3 extends over 16 amino acids. CDR1 is MNHEY, CDR2 SVGAGI, per germline. V shed 2 bases, J shed 4 bases, and the junction held 3 bases outside the gene matches. CDR3: CASSYGTSGRFYEQYF. The CDR3 bases are TGTGCCAGCAGTTACGGGACTAGCGGGAGGTTTTACGAGCAGTACTTC.

The chain carries TRBV29-1 and TRBJ2-5; 10 bases match TRBD2. J gave up 1 base and V 4 bases, and 6 bases lay outside the gene matches. The CDR3 runs to 15 residues. Germline V CDR1 and CDR2: SQVTM, ANQGSEA. The CDR3 protein is CSVGRTSGTQETQYF. The CDR3 bases are TGCAGCGTTGGGAGGACTAGCGGAACCCAAGAGACCCAGTACTTC.

Notes on this clone: The sample has other DNA sequences that encode this CDR3 too. This CDR3 is CASSLGSAEETQYF. The DNA for the CDR3 is TGCGCCAGCAGCTTGGGGTCAGCCGAAGAGACCCAGTACTTC. This chain uses TRBV5-1 with TRBJ2-5; no clear D gene. This CDR3 contains 14 residues. CDR1 and CDR2 (germline): SGHRS, YFSETQ. With 0 bases removed from V and 3 bases from J, the gap between germline ends came to 9 bases.

The chain recombines TRBV28 with TRBJ2-6, with 10 bases that match TRBD1. Germline V gives CDR1 MDHEN, CDR2 SYDVKM. The CDR3 spans 17 residues. With V trimmed by 2 bases and J by 4 bases, 5 bases remained unmatched. Here the CDR3 DNA reads TGTGCCAGCAGTTTACCGACAGGGGGCGAAGGGGCCAACGTCCTGACTTTC. Translating gives CASSLPTGGEGANVLTF.